This T cell receptor beta chain stems from a study of blood T cell repertoires in COVID-19. The table came from immunoSEQ multiplex PCR; TCRdb's copy has only in-frame clones and leaves some out. The sample consists of tens of thousands of clones, 70% to 90% of them appearing once. Germline lookup yields CDR1 SGHRS and CDR2 YFSETQ. The CDR3 spans 14 residues. J gave up 7 bases and V 5 bases, and 6 bases lay outside the gene matches. This sequence originates from a man aged 45-65 years with acute or convalescent COVID-19. This rearrangement joins TRBV5-1 to TRBJ2-1; TRBD2 matches at 10 bases. Material: peripheral blood. CDR3 DNA: TGCGCCAGCAGTGGACTAGCGGAAGTTAATGAGCAGTTCTTC. It specifies CASSGLAEVNEQFF.